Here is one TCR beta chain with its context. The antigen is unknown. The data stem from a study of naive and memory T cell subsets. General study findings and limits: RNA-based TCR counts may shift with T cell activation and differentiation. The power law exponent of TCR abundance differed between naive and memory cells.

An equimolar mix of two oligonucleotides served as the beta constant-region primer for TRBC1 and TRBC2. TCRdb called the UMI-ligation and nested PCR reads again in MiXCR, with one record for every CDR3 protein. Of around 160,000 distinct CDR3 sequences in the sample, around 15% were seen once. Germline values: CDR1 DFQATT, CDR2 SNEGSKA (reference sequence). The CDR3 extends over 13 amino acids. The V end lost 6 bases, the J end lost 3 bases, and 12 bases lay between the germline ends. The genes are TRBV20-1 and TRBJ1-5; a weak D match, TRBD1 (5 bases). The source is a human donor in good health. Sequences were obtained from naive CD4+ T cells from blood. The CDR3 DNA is TGCAGTGCAAAGCGGGACCCCAATCAGCCCCAGCATTTT. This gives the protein CSAKRDPNQPQHF.